The rows below give T cell receptor beta chains drawn from one sample of a study of chemoradiotherapy in HPV16-positive cancers. The assay was immunoSEQ multiplex PCR, and TCRdb's table has in-frame clones only and misses some. The profile shows about 29,000 clones, approximately 91% of them singletons. The sequencing here drew on blood, taken from a patient who underwent chemoradiotherapy. The receptors come from a human donor with HPV-associated anogenital cancer. Each CDR3 is given with its conserved first and last residue. A row's size may be missing; if present it is once, few, many or a size class.

clone_size v_call cdr3_length cdr3_aa
. TRBV7-2 12 CASSAFGDTQYF
. TRBV6-5 15 CASSPGGTVYSPLHF
. TRBV27 15 CASSPRDRGNQPQHF
. TRBV30 12 CAWSGDRGQIFF
few TRBV6-5 14 CASSLGGGHTEAFF
. TRBV28 15 CASTTPPGTGGRLFF
. TRBV6-5 15 CASSYSSGSIDEQYF
. TRBV7-2 15 CASSLKLGEATEAFF
. TRBV5-8 14 CATRSSGGDEKLFF
. TRBV7-9 15 CASSQETGWRETQYF
. TRBV6-5 13 CASRGTGPGPLHF
. TRBV5-5 12 CASSWPGNEQYF
. TRBV9 14 CASSARQTNYGYTF
. TRBV7-2 14 CASSLDMANEKLFF
. TRBV7-2 17 CASSLGEGSGGRNEQFF
. TRBV4-1 19 CASSPLGLAGGPNAYEQYF
. TRBV6-1 12 CATFSSGNTIYF
. TRBV7-9 14 CASSLRGAREKLFF
. TRBV28 17 CASSSPGRRGARETQYF